A single sample is the source of the 10 T cell receptor beta chains below, sequenced in a study of regulatory T cells in long-lasting Graves disease. Arm-PCR of CDR3 regions and iRepertoire HTBI primers were the basis on which TCR beta libraries were built. Via MiXCR, TCRdb re-called the multiplex PCR reads, giving one row per CDR3 protein. The sample has fewer than 450,000 distinct CDR3 sequences, about 15% seen once; the top ten hold approximately 7.6%. Time point noted: newly diagnosed GD, antithyroid drugs for less than 3 months. PBMC RNA served as the TCR library source. These records were also assigned to another study, of T cells in Graves' hyperthyroidism and ophthalmopathy.

This material consisted of peripheral blood mononuclear cells (PBMCs), taken at new diagnosis, from a patient treated with antithyroid drugs. Source of these receptors: a woman aged 40 to 50 with Graves disease.

This clonotype was found many times. CDR3 in amino acids: CASGPAGGPSDTQYF. In DNA, the CDR3 is TGCGCCAGCGGTCCAGCGGGAGGGCCGTCAGATACGCAGTATTTT. This rearrangement joins TRBV5-1 to TRBJ2-3, with 10 positions matching TRBD2. Looked up from germline, CDR1 is SGHRS and CDR2 is YFSETQ. This CDR3 comprises 15 residues. Unmatched junction bases numbered 9, after V lost 7 bases and J lost 4 bases.

This clonotype was recorded at least ten times. The rearrangement joins TRBV6-5 to TRBJ2-7; weak D call: TRBD2 (6 bases). The V gene lost 2 bases and the J gene lost 6 bases, with 17 bases spanning the gap. The CDR3 is made up of 15 amino acids. Germline-derived CDR1 and CDR2 are MNHEY and SVGAGI. The CDR3 DNA reads as TGTGCCAGCAGTTACGGGGGGACCTTATCCGGCGAGCAGTACTTC. The encoded protein is CASSYGGTLSGEQYF.

This clonotype was counted between two and nine times. The chain couples TRBV12-3 or TRBV12-4 to TRBJ1-2; 8 bases align to TRBD1. The CDR3 loop spans 17 amino acids. The V gene end was trimmed by 6 bases and the J gene end by 2 bases; junction bases not matched to a gene: 14. The CDR3, as DNA: TGTGCCAGCAGGTTTACCGGGACAGGTGATCGGAACTATGGCTACACCTTC. It translates to CASRFTGTGDRNYGYTF.

The sample holds many counts of this clonotype. The chain recombines TRBV10-1 with TRBJ2-3; D gene ambiguous. Trimming pared 6 bases from V and 3 bases from J, leaving 13 bases between. CDR1 is WNHNN and CDR2 is SYGVQD in the germline V gene (reference sequence). The CDR3 is 14 residues long. The CDR3 loop reads CASSPEQWTDTQYF. Here the CDR3 DNA reads TGCGCCAGCAGCCCGGAGCAGTGGACAGATACGCAGTATTTT.

The sample holds many counts of this clonotype. The chain joins TRBV6-1 to TRBJ2-7; D may be TRBD1 (6 bases). V lost 2 bases to trimming and J lost 1 base, with 18 bases between them. The V gene's germline CDR1 is MNHNS and CDR2 SASEGT. The CDR3 runs 17 residues. In DNA form, the CDR3 reads TGTGCCAGCAGTGAAAGCCGACCTGGGACACGGTCCTACGAGCAGTACTTC. This translates into CASSESRPGTRSYEQYF.

This sequence joins TRBV11-3 and TRBJ2-3, with D hard to call. The CDR3 is 14 residues long. CDR1 and CDR2 (germline): SGHNT, YENEEA. V lost 3 bases to trimming and J lost 2 bases, with 9 bases between them. The CDR3 loop is CASSLSRATDTQYF. In DNA form, the CDR3 reads TGTGCCAGCAGCTTGAGCCGGGCCACAGATACGCAGTATTTT.

This clonotype was counted between two and nine times. The V and J genes are TRBV19 and TRBJ2-1; 10 bases line up with TRBD2. This CDR3 is 15 amino acids long. V was clipped by 3 bases and J by 8 bases; unmatched bases: 7. From germline, CDR1 is LNHDA and CDR2 SQIVND (reference sequence). CDR3 in amino acids: CASSMMASGSHEQFF. In DNA, the CDR3 is TGTGCCAGTAGTATGATGGCTAGCGGGAGTCATGAGCAGTTCTTC.

This clonotype was seen many times. The rearrangement uses TRBV28 and TRBJ2-1; perhaps TRBD1 as D (6 bases). The V and J ends lost 6 bases and 0 bases respectively, with 12 bases between them. CDR1 MDHEN and CDR2 SYDVKM come from the germline V gene. The CDR3 totals 15 residues. CDR3 DNA: TGTGCCAGCAGATCCGACAGGAGCTCCTACAATGAGCAGTTCTTC. Encoded protein: CASRSDRSSYNEQFF. Together with reference TRBV28 and TRBJ2-1, the CDR3 gives the full variable domain: DVKVTQSSRYLVKRTGEKVFLECVQDMDHENMFWYRQDPGLGLRLIYFSYDVKMKEKGDIPEGYSVSREKKERFSLILESASTNQTSMYLCASRSDRSSYNEQFFGPGTRLTVL.

This clonotype has more than one count but fewer than ten. CDR3 in amino acids: CASSQDRGNTIYF. CDR3 in DNA: TGCGCCAGCAGCCAGGACCGAGGAAACACCATATATTTT. This sequence joins TRBV5-1 and TRBJ1-3; D is undetermined. V shed 4 bases and J shed 4 bases, with 9 bases lying between them. This CDR3 contains 13 residues. The V gene's germline CDR1 is SGHRS and CDR2 YFSETQ.

This clonotype was recorded at least ten times. This sequence joins TRBV14 and TRBJ2-3; D not resolved. CDR3 length equals 12 residues. Trimming pared 6 bases from V and 2 bases from J, leaving 6 bases between. In germline, CDR1 is SGHDN, CDR2 FVKESK. The CDR3 spells CASSQLTDTQYF. Written as DNA, the CDR3 is TGTGCCAGCAGTCAGCTCACAGATACGCAGTATTTT.